This T cell receptor beta chain was captured by sequencing in a study of T cell repertoires in cytomegalovirus infection. Study-wide background: It was the public TCR beta signatures that indicated both CMV infection and matching HLA type. Points from the study as a whole: Predominance within the ex vivo response was attributable to HLA-C-restricted CMV-specific TCR beta clonotypes. The cumulative frequency of public TCR beta families identified carriers of CMV plus the relevant HLA.

Each CDR3 protein is one row after TCRdb ran MiXCR on the reads. This table has under 200,000 distinct CDR3 sequences, approximately 9.6% appearing once. This clonotype was counted at least ten times. The antigen is undetermined. This CDR3 has 13 amino acids. J lost 1 base, V lost 5 bases, and 2 bases had no gene match. CDR1 and CDR2 from the germline V gene are SGHTA and FQGNSA. This chain joins TRBV7-2 and TRBJ2-7, with TRBD2 matching 7 bases. This TCR was recovered from a human donor in good health (CMV status not recorded). Some clones in this sample may be carry-over from other donors' samples. The sample consisted of PBMCs. In DNA form, the CDR3 reads TGTGCCAGCAGCCACGGGGGGTCCTACGAGCAGTACTTC. Its translation: CASSHGGSYEQYF.